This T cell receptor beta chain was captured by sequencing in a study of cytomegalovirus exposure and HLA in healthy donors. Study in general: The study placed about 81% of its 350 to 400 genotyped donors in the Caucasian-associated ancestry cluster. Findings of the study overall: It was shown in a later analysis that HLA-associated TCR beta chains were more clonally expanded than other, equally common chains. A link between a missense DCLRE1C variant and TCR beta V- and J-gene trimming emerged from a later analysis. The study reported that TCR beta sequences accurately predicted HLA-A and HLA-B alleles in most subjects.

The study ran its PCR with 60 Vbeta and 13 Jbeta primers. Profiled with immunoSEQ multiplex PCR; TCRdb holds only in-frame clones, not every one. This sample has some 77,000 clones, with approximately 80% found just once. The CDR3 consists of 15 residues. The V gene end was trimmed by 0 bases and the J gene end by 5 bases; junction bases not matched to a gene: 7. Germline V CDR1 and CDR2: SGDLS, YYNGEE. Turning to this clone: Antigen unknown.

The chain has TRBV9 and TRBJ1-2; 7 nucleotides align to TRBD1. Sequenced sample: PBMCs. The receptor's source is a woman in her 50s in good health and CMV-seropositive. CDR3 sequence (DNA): TGTGCCAGCAGCGTAGGCCCCTCAGGGGGGTATGGCTACACCTTC. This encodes CASSVGPSGGYGYTF.